This entry lists 20 T cell receptor beta chains sequenced from one sample in a study of T cell responses to AZD1222 COVID-19 vaccine. The assay was immunoSEQ multiplex PCR, and TCRdb's table has in-frame clones only and misses some. The sample includes just over 90,000 clones, 85% to 90% seen only once; the top ten take about 2.5%. The source material was peripheral blood, sampled 28 days after the second AZD1222 dose. All receptors derive from an adult who received the AZD1222 COVID-19 vaccine.

On this clone: The same CDR3 also results from other DNA sequences found in this sample. The V and J genes are TRBV6-2 or TRBV6-3 and TRBJ1-5, with D unresolved. CDR1 is MNHEY and CDR2 is SVGEGT in the germline V gene. The CDR3 extends over 13 amino acids. Trimming cost V 3 bases and J 4 bases, with 7 bases left between them. The CDR3: CASSYRGNQPQHF. The CDR3 DNA follows: TGTGCCAGCAGTTATCGGGGTAATCAGCCCCAGCATTTT.

This clone was detected a few times. The J gene is TRBJ2-1, the V gene TRBV5-6; 8 bases align to TRBD2. V trimming: 5 bases; J trimming: 4 bases; junction bases outside the gene matches: 8. This CDR3 has 15 amino acids. Germline loops: CDR1 SGHDT, CDR2 YYEEEE. Here the CDR3 reads CASRGKASGYNEQFF. The CDR3 coding sequence is TGTGCCAGCAGAGGGAAGGCTAGCGGGTACAATGAGCAGTTCTTC.

The chain has TRBV5-1 and TRBJ2-5, with TRBD1 matching 8 bases. Germline CDR1 reads SGHRS; CDR2 reads YFSETQ. V shed 4 bases and J 5 bases; nucleotides not matched to a gene: 7. The CDR3 has 14 residues. CDR3 residues: CASSLGQGAETQYF. The DNA for the CDR3 is TGCGCCAGCAGCCTGGGCCAGGGGGCTGAGACCCAGTACTTC.

V and J are TRBV6-1 and TRBJ1-5; 8 bases match TRBD1. This CDR3 is built from 19 residues. The J segment lost 0 bases and the V segment lost 0 bases, leaving 10 bases of the junction unmatched. Germline-derived CDR1 and CDR2 are MNHNS and SASEGT. This CDR3 is CASSEARDRDRYSNQPQHF. DNA for the CDR3: TGTGCCAGCAGTGAAGCGAGGGACCGGGACAGGTATAGCAATCAGCCCCAGCATTTT.

This clone was seen more than once but under ten times. The genes are TRBV15 and TRBJ1-1, with TRBD1 matching 7 bases. After removal of 3 bases from V and 3 bases from J, the junction contained 7 bases not matched to a gene. The germline CDR1 and CDR2 sequences are LNHNV and YYDKDF (reference sequence). The CDR3 runs to 15 residues. CDR3 protein: CATSSSKGTDTEAFF. The DNA for the CDR3 is TGTGCCACCAGCAGCTCCAAGGGGACAGACACTGAAGCTTTCTTT.

The genes are TRBV7-8 and TRBJ2-6, with D possibly TRBD2 on 5 matching bases. The length of the CDR3 is 17 residues. The V end was cut by 5 bases, the J end by 1 base, with 15 bases between. Germline CDR1 is SGHVS and CDR2 is FQNEAQ. CDR3 nucleotide sequence: TGTGCCAGCAGCCCACGGACTGTCGCTTCTGGGGCCAACGTCCTGACTTTC. Translation: CASSPRTVASGANVLTF. Full variable domain (remainder filled in from reference TRBV7-8 and TRBJ2-6): GAGVSQSPRYKVAKRGQDVALRCDPISGHVSLFWYQQALGQGPEFLTYFQNEAQLDKSGLPSDRFFAERPEGSVSTLKIQRTQQEDSAVYLCASSPRTVASGANVLTFGAGSRLTVL.

The chain carries TRBV3-1 (or the pseudogene TRBV3-2) and TRBJ1-2; 7 bases align to TRBD1. V shed 7 bases and J 2 bases; nucleotides not matched to a gene: 10. The V gene's germline CDR1 is LGHDT and CDR2 YNNKEL (reference sequence). This CDR3 region has 15 residues. The CDR3 sequence is CASTFGGRGNYGYTF. In DNA form, the CDR3 reads TGTGCCAGCACCTTCGGGGGCAGGGGGAACTATGGCTACACCTTC.

V gene TRBV19 combines with J gene TRBJ1-1; possibly TRBD1 for D (6 bases). The CDR3 contains 15 residues. Trimming shortened V by 3 bases and J by 0 bases, and 11 bases separated the two germline ends. Germline loops: CDR1 LNHDA, CDR2 SQIVND (reference sequence). The CDR3 sequence is CASSIDGDMNTEAFF. The CDR3 DNA sequence: TGTGCCAGTAGTATCGACGGGGACATGAACACTGAAGCTTTCTTT.

The chain has TRBV11-2 and TRBJ2-7, with TRBD1 matching 8 bases. CDR3 length: 14 residues. V lost 6 bases, J lost 7 bases, and 11 bases stayed unmatched. CDR1 and CDR2 from the germline V gene are SGHAT and FQNNGV. The CDR3 loop reads CASRFPRTGYEQYF. DNA for the CDR3: TGTGCCAGCAGATTTCCGCGGACAGGGTATGAGCAGTACTTC. The full variable domain, rest sourced from reference TRBV11-2 and TRBJ2-7, is EAGVAQSPRYKIIEKRQSVAFWCNPISGHATLYWYQQILGQGPKLLIQFQNNGVVDDSQLPKDRFSAERLKGVDSTLKIQPAKLEDSAVYLCASRFPRTGYEQYFGPGTRLTVT.

The chain employs TRBV7-9 and TRBJ1-2; perhaps TRBD1 as D (5 bases). The CDR3 is 13 amino acids. CDR1 is SEHNR and CDR2 is FQNEAQ in the germline V gene (reference sequence). Trimming left V 0 bases short and J 7 bases short, with 9 bases between. CDR3 protein: CASSLATVFGYTF. In DNA form, the CDR3 reads TGTGCCAGCAGCTTAGCGACAGTCTTTGGCTACACCTTC.

The V gene is TRBV5-8, the J gene TRBJ2-1; D possibly corresponds to TRBD2 (5 bases). Germline CDR1 and CDR2: SGHTS and YDEGEE. The CDR3 totals 16 residues. The V and J ends lost 5 bases and 2 bases respectively, with 17 bases between them. This CDR3 reads CASRKPAGLPYNEQFF. Written as DNA, the CDR3 is TGTGCCAGCAGGAAACCGGCGGGTCTCCCCTACAATGAGCAGTTCTTC. The full variable domain, its missing parts supplied by reference TRBV5-8 and TRBJ2-1, is EAGVTQSPTHLIKTRGQQATLRCSPISGHTSVYWYQQALGLGLQFLLWYDEGEERNRGNFPPRFSGRQFPNYSSELNVNALELEDSALYLCASRKPAGLPYNEQFFGPGTRLTVL.

The chain uses TRBV3-1 (or the pseudogene TRBV3-2) and TRBJ1-4; 7 bases are a match to TRBD1. The CDR3 length is 15 residues. V trimming: 0 bases; J trimming: 8 bases; junction bases outside the gene matches: 6. Germline V gene lookup returns CDR1 LGHDT and CDR2 YNNKEL (reference sequence). In DNA, the CDR3 is TGTGCCAGCAGCCAAGAGATGGGCAGGGGGGAAAAACTGTTTTTT. It yields the protein CASSQEMGRGEKLFF.

V usage is TRBV7-9 and J usage is TRBJ2-2, with 7 positions matching TRBD1. CDR1 is SEHNR and CDR2 is FQNEAQ in the germline V gene (reference sequence). V lost 6 bases to trimming and J lost 4 bases; unmatched junction nucleotides: 5. The CDR3 is 14 amino acids. The CDR3 nucleotides read TGTGCCAGCAGAAGACAGGGAACCACCGGGGAGCTGTTTTTT. Protein sequence: CASRRQGTTGELFF.

The CDR3 here is CASSQTGVGTEAFF. DNA of the CDR3: TGTGCCAGCAGTCAGACGGGGGTGGGCACTGAAGCTTTCTTT. The chain recombines TRBV3-1 (or the pseudogene TRBV3-2) with TRBJ1-1; the D gene is possibly TRBD1 (5 bases). Trimming removed 6 bases at V and 4 bases at J, with 15 bases between. CDR1 is LGHDT, CDR2 YNNKEL, per germline (reference sequence). The CDR3 contains 14 residues.

The CDR3 region has the DNA TGTGCCAGCAGTCGAAGGGGTCAGCCCCAGCATTTT. Encoded protein: CASSRRGQPQHF. The chain combines TRBV27 with TRBJ1-5, with D perhaps matching TRBD1 (5 bases). The germline CDR1 and CDR2 sequences are MNHEY and SMNVEV (reference sequence). The CDR3 is 12 residues long. The V and J ends lost 5 bases and 6 bases respectively, with 8 bases between them.

CDR3 residues: CASSELAGGVTDTQYF. The CDR3 DNA follows: TGCGCCAGCAGTGAGCTAGCGGGAGGGGTCACAGATACGCAGTATTTT. The chain recombines TRBV10-2 with TRBJ2-3, with 12 bases matching TRBD2. There are 16 residues in the CDR3. Germline V gives CDR1 WSHSY, CDR2 SAAADI. V lost 2 bases to trimming and J lost 2 bases; unmatched junction nucleotides: 2.

This chain connects TRBV27 to TRBJ1-6; a possible D gene is TRBD1 (5 bases). The CDR3 is 16 residues long. V was pared by 4 bases and J by 10 bases, with 20 bases between. Looked up from germline, CDR1 is MNHEY and CDR2 is SMNVEV (reference sequence). CDR3: CASSSSPGGGGSPLHF. DNA of the CDR3: TGTGCCAGCAGTTCCTCGCCGGGGGGAGGCGGCTCACCCCTCCACTTT.

J is TRBJ2-4 and V is TRBV3-1 (or the pseudogene TRBV3-2); possible D gene TRBD1, 6 bases. The germline V gene has CDR1 LGHDT and CDR2 YNNKEL (reference sequence). V was trimmed by 4 bases and J by 3 bases, leaving 13 bases between them. The CDR3 consists of 15 residues. The CDR3 coding sequence is TGTGCCAGCAGCCTTGCAGGGGTGGACAAAAACATTCAGTACTTC. It encodes CASSLAGVDKNIQYF.

This chain links TRBV2 with TRBJ2-7, with D possibly TRBD2 on 6 matching bases. The CDR3 totals 16 residues. Between the trimmed V and J ends, which lost 6 bases and 0 bases, there was a span of 18 bases. Germline V gene data show CDR1 as SNHLY and CDR2 as FYNNEI. The CDR3 region is CASSRDWDSISYEQYF. DNA for the CDR3: TGTGCCAGCAGCCGGGATTGGGACTCGATCTCCTACGAGCAGTACTTC.

A single count supports this clone. The rearrangement uses TRBV25-1 and TRBJ1-1; D might be TRBD1 (5 bases). With 1 base removed from V and 0 bases from J, the gap between germline ends came to 6 bases. This CDR3 has 14 amino acids. Germline-derived CDR1 and CDR2 are MGHDK and SYGVNS. The CDR3 nucleotides are TGTGCCAGCAGTGAATGGGGCCTGAACACTGAAGCTTTCTTT. The encoded protein is CASSEWGLNTEAFF.